The rows below give T cell receptor beta chains drawn from one sample of a study of response to subunit inactivated influenza vaccine. TCRdb reprocessed the RT-PCR reads with MiXCR, giving one entry per CDR3 protein. The data contain hundreds of thousands of distinct CDR3 sequences, approximately 10% of them seen just once; the ten biggest clones take up around 10%. These data also featured in a second study, about T cells expressing NK-cell markers.

The sample in question was PBMCs from blood, obtained on the day of vaccination. The receptors originated from a man aged 50-59 years who received an inactivated influenza vaccine. The CDR3 runs from the conserved cysteine through the conserved F or W. Each record gives: clone size, V gene, J gene, D gene, CDR3 DNA, CDR3 protein. A D gene is named only where the DNA matches it firmly. Where a row states a size, it is once, few, many or the class of an expanded clone; other rows omit it.

>few|TRBV7-2|TRBJ2-4|NA
TGTGCCAGCAGCCCTGAAAGGACCAAAAACATTCAGTACTTC
CASSPERTKNIQYF
>NA|TRBV12-3/TRBV12-4|TRBJ2-7|NA
TGTGCCAGCAGCTGGACCACGTTCCACGAGCAGTACTTC
CASSWTTFHEQYF
>NA|TRBV19|TRBJ2-7|TRBD1
TGTGCCAGTAGTACCATGGGACAGAGAAATTACGAGCAGTACTTC
CASSTMGQRNYEQYF
>many|TRBV7-9|TRBJ2-2|NA
TGTGCCAGCAGCTTCGACACTTCGAACACCGGGGAGCTGTTTTTT
CASSFDTSNTGELFF
>NA|TRBV10-3|TRBJ2-2|TRBD2
TGTGCCATCAGAGCGGGATGGGGTTCTTCCGGGGAGCTGTTTTTT
CAIRAGWGSSGELFF
>NA|TRBV10-3|TRBJ2-1|TRBD1
TGTGCCATCAGTGAGCCGGGACAGGGGGCGGTGGATGAGCAGTTCTTC
CAISEPGQGAVDEQFF
>NA|TRBV6-2/TRBV6-3|TRBJ2-2|NA
TGTGCCAGCAGTCGGGGGAAACCCATTATCGGGGAGCTGTTTTTT
CASSRGKPIIGELFF
>NA|TRBV29-1|TRBJ2-5|NA
TGCAGCGCCGCCGCGAGGGACGGACGGCGACAAGAGACCCAGTACTTC
CSAAARDGRRQETQYF
>few|TRBV11-1|TRBJ2-2|NA
TGTGCCAGCAGCTTACGAGGCCATACAGGGACCAACACCGGGGAGCTGTTTTTT
CASSLRGHTGTNTGELFF
>NA|TRBV4-1|TRBJ1-1|TRBD1
TGCGCCAGCAGCCAAAGACAGGGGGACACTGAAGCTTTCTTT
CASSQRQGDTEAFF
>few|TRBV2|TRBJ1-3|NA
TGTGCCAGCAGCCTCCCGACAGGACCTGGAAACACCATATATTTT
CASSLPTGPGNTIYF
>few|TRBV9|TRBJ2-7|TRBD1
TGTGCCAGCAGCGCTCGGGACAGGTCCTACGAGCAGTACTTC
CASSARDRSYEQYF
>few|TRBV12-3/TRBV12-4|TRBJ2-5|TRBD1
TGTGCCAGCAGCTCGGACAGGGCCTCGACCCAGTACTTC
CASSSDRASTQYF
>few|TRBV9|TRBJ2-7|NA
TGTGCCAGCAGCGTAGGGCCACCATCCTACGAGCAGTACTTC
CASSVGPPSYEQYF
>NA|TRBV20-1|TRBJ2-7|TRBD2
TGCAGTGCTAGAGATGGCAGACTAGCGAGACCCTACGAGCAGTACTTC
CSARDGRLARPYEQYF
>few|TRBV20-1|TRBJ2-3|NA
TGCAGTGCCACTGGACACCGCGGGGCAGATACGCAGTATTTT
CSATGHRGADTQYF
>few|TRBV27|TRBJ2-2|NA
TGTGCCAGCAGTTACCTGGGTGGAGGCGGGGAGCTGTTTTTT
CASSYLGGGGELFF
>many|TRBV29-1|TRBJ2-2|NA
TGCAGCGTTGTTGGAAAGGCCGGGGAGCTGTTTTTT
CSVVGKAGELFF
>NA|TRBV3-1|TRBJ1-5|TRBD1
TGTGCCAGCAGCACCGGGACAGGGTCGTTTCAGCCCCAGCATTTT
CASSTGTGSFQPQHF
>NA|TRBV4-1|TRBJ1-5|TRBD1
TGCGCCAGCAGCCAAAACGTCGGGACAGGGAGCAATCAGCCCCAGCATTTT
CASSQNVGTGSNQPQHF
>few|TRBV7-6|TRBJ1-1|NA
TGTGCCAGCAGCTCACACAGGGCGAGCACTGAAGCTTTCTTT
CASSSHRASTEAFF
>many|TRBV4-1|TRBJ2-5|NA
TGCGCCAGCAGCCAAGAATCTCGGAGCCAAGAGACCCAGTACTTC
CASSQESRSQETQYF
>NA|TRBV9|TRBJ2-2|TRBD2
TGTGCCAGCAGCGTAGCTGGGCTAGCGGGGGACACCGGGGAGCTGTTTTTT
CASSVAGLAGDTGELFF
>NA|TRBV20-1|TRBJ1-3|NA
TGCAGTGCGATCCTGGGGTCGGGAAACACCATATATTTT
CSAILGSGNTIYF
>few|TRBV2|TRBJ2-2|NA
TGTGCCAGCAGTGTCTCAGGGACGTCCGGGGAGCTGTTTTTT
CASSVSGTSGELFF
>few|TRBV12-3/TRBV12-4|TRBJ2-5|NA
TGTGCCAGCAGTTTCGGGCCTGGGTTACAAGAGACCCAGTACTTC
CASSFGPGLQETQYF
>many|TRBV16|TRBJ1-5|NA
TGTGCCAGCAGCCCCAGCGGGGGCAATCAGCCCCAGCATTTT
CASSPSGGNQPQHF
>many|TRBV4-1|TRBJ1-2|NA
TGCGCCAGCAGCCAAGACGATATTCCTAACTATGGCTACACCTTC
CASSQDDIPNYGYTF
>few|TRBV3-1|TRBJ2-1|TRBD2
TGTGCCAGCAGCCCTTCCGGGACTAGCATTCCCCAGTTCTTC
CASSPSGTSIPQFF
>NA|TRBV12-3/TRBV12-4|TRBJ2-5|NA
TGTGCCAGCAGTTGGACCTTGGAGACCCAGTACTTC
CASSWTLETQYF
>few|TRBV12-3/TRBV12-4|TRBJ1-5|TRBD1
TGTGCCAGCAGGACCGGACAGGGGGGTCAGCCCCAGCATTTT
CASRTGQGGQPQHF
>NA|TRBV5-1|TRBJ2-2|TRBD2
TGCGCCAGCAGCACTAGCGGGAGGAACACCGGGGAGCTGTTTTTT
CASSTSGRNTGELFF
>NA|TRBV14|TRBJ2-3|NA
TGTGCCAGCAGCTACCTGGGGCCCGACACAGATACGCAGTATTTT
CASSYLGPDTDTQYF
>few|TRBV7-9|TRBJ2-2|NA
TGTGCCAGCAGCCGGGGGGCCTTAAACACCGGGGAGCTGTTTTTT
CASSRGALNTGELFF
>few|TRBV5-1|TRBJ2-7|TRBD1
TGCGCCAGCAGCTTCCGACAGGGGGTCTACGAGCAGTACTTC
CASSFRQGVYEQYF
>few|TRBV11-2|TRBJ2-7|NA
TGTGCCAGCAGCTTAGGTGGGATAAAACATAGGTTGTACAGCTCCTACGAGCAGTACTTC
CASSLGGIKHRLYSSYEQYF
>NA|TRBV10-3|TRBJ2-7|NA
TGTGCCATCAGTGAGCATGTGCTGGGTATGGACGAGCAGTACTTC
CAISEHVLGMDEQYF
>few|TRBV7-8|TRBJ2-1|TRBD2
TGTGCCAGCAGCCCGACTAGCGGGTTATTCAATGAGCAGTTCTTC
CASSPTSGLFNEQFF
>few|TRBV20-1|TRBJ2-7|TRBD2
TGCAGTGCTCGCGGACTAGCGGGAGCGGGATACGAGCAGTACTTC
CSARGLAGAGYEQYF
>few|TRBV20-1|TRBJ2-7|TRBD2
TGCAGTGCTAGAGCAGCGGGAGCGTTCCACGAGCAGTACTTC
CSARAAGAFHEQYF
>NA|TRBV5-1|TRBJ1-1|NA
TGCGCCAGCAGCTCCGCTACCGGGGCCGGCACTGAAGCTTTCTTT
CASSSATGAGTEAFF
>few|TRBV20-1|TRBJ2-7|NA
TGCAGTGCTAGAGATCAGGACGGGGTCCGAGTCGAGCAGTACTTC
CSARDQDGVRVEQYF
>NA|TRBV20-1|TRBJ2-7|TRBD1
TGCAGTGCTTCGATCCAGGGGGACGAGCAGTACTTC
CSASIQGDEQYF
>few|TRBV5-1|TRBJ2-6|NA
TGCGCCAGCAGCAAACAGGGTAATGGGGCCAACGTCCTGACTTTC
CASSKQGNGANVLTF
>NA|TRBV15|TRBJ2-1|TRBD2
TGTGCCACCAGCAGAGAAAAACTAGCGGGGTACAATGAGCAGTTCTTC
CATSREKLAGYNEQFF